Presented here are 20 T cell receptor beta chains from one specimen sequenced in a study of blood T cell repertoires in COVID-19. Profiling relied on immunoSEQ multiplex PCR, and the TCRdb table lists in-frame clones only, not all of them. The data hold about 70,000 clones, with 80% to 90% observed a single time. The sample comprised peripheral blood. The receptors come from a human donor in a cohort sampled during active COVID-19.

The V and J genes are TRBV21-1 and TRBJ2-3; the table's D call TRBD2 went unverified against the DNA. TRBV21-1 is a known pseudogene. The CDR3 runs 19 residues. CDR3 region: CASSTFQAYSSGRTDTQYF. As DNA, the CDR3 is TGTGCCAGCAGCACCTTTCAAGCCTACTCTAGCGGCAGGACAGATACGCAGTATTTT.

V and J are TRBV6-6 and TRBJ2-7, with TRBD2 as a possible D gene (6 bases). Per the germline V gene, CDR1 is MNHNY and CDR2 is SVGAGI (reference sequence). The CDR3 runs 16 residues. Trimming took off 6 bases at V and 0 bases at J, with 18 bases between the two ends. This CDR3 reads CASRAPEGLASYEQYF. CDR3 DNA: TGTGCCAGCAGAGCCCCCGAGGGACTGGCCTCCTACGAGCAGTACTTC.

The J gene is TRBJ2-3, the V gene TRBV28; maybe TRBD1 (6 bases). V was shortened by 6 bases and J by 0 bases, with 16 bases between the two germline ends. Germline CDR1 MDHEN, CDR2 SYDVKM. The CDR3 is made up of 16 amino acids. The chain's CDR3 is CASSPPRTVSTDTQYF. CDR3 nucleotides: TGTGCCAGCAGCCCCCCCCGGACAGTAAGCACAGATACGCAGTATTTT.

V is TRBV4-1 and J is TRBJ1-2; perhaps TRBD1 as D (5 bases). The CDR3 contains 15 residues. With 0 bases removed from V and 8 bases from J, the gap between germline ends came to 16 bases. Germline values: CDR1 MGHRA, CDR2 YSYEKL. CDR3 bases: TGCGCCAGCAGCCAAGACCTTCAGGGAAGGAGAGGCTACACCTTC. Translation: CASSQDLQGRRGYTF.

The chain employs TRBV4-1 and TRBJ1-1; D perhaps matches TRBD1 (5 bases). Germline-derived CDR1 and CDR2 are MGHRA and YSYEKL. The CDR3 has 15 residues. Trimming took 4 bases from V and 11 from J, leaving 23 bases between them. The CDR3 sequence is CASSPKTSGTGGAFF. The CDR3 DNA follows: TGCGCCAGCAGCCCGAAGACCTCGGGGACGGGAGGCGCTTTCTTT.

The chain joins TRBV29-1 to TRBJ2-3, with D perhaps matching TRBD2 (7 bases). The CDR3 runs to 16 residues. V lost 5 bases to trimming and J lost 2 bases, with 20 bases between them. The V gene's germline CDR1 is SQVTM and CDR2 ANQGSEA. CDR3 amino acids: CSVPGGGSIPTDTQYF. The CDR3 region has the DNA TGCAGCGTTCCTGGGGGGGGCTCAATTCCCACAGATACGCAGTATTTT.

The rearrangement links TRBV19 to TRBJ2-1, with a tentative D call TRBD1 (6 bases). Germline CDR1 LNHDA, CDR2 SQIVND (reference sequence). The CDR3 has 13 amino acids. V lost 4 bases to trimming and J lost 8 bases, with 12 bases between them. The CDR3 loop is CASSNTGGYEQFF. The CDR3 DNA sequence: TGTGCCAGTAGTAACACTGGGGGCTATGAGCAGTTCTTC.

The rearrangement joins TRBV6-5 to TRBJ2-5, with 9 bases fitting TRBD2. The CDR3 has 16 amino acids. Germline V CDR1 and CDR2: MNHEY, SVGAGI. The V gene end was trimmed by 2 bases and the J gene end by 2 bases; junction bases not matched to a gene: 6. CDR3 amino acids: CASSYPKAGGQETQYF. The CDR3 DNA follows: TGTGCCAGCAGTTACCCTAAAGCGGGGGGACAAGAGACCCAGTACTTC.

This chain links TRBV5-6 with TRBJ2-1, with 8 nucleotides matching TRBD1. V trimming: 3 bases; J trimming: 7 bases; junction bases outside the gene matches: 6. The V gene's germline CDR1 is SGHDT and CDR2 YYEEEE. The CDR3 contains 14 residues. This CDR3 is CASSSDRDRNEQFF. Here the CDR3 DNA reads TGTGCCAGCAGCTCGGACAGGGATAGGAATGAGCAGTTCTTC. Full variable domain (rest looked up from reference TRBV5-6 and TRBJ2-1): DAGVTQSPTHLIKTRGQQVTLRCSPKSGHDTVSWYQQALGQGPQFIFQYYEEEERQRGNFPDRFSGHQFPNYSSELNVNALLLGDSALYLCASSSDRDRNEQFFGPGTRLTVL.

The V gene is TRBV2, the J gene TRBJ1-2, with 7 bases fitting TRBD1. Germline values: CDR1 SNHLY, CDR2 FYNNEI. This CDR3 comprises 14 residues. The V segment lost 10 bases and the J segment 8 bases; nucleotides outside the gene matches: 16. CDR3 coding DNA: TGTGCCACCACCTTACAGGGGATCCCTCAGGGCTACACCTTC. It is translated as CATTLQGIPQGYTF. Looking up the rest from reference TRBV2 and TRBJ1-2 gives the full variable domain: EPEVTQTPSHQVTQMGQEVILRCVPISNHLYFYWYRQILGQKVEFLVSFYNNEISEKSEIFDDQFSVERPDGSNFTLKIRSTKLEDSAMYFCATTLQGIPQGYTFGSGTRLTVV.

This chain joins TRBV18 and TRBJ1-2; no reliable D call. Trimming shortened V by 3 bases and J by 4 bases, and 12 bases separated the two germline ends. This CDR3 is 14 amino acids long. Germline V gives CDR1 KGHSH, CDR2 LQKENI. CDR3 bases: TGTGCCAGCTCACCCGGTCGAACAGCCTATGGCTACACCTTC. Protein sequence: CASSPGRTAYGYTF. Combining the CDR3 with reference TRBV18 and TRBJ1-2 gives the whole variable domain NAGVMQNPRHLVRRRGQEARLRCSPMKGHSHVYWYRQLPEEGLKFMVYLQKENIIDESGMPKERFSAEFPKEGPSILRIQQVVRGDSAAYFCASSPGRTAYGYTFGSGTRLTVV.

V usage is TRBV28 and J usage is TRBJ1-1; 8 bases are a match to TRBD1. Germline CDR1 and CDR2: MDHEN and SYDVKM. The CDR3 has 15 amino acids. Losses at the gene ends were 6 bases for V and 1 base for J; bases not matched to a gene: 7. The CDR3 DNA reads TGTGCCAGCAGAAATTACAGGGGGGAGAACACTGAAGCTTTCTTT. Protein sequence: CASRNYRGENTEAFF.

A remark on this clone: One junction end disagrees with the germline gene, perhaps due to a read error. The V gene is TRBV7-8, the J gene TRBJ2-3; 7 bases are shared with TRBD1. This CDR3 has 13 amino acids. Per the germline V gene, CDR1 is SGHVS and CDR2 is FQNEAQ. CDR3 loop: CASSRMPGQRPRF. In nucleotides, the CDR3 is TGTGCCAGCAGCCGAATGCCGGGACAGAGGCCCCGTTTT.

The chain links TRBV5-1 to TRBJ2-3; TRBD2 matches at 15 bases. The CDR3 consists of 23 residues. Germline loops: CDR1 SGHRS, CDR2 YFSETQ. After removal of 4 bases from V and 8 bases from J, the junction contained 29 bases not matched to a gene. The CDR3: CASSRFAFIPGLAGGSDGGTQYF. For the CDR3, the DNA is TGCGCCAGCAGCCGTTTTGCTTTTATTCCGGGACTAGCGGGGGGTTCCGATGGAGGTACGCAGTATTTT.

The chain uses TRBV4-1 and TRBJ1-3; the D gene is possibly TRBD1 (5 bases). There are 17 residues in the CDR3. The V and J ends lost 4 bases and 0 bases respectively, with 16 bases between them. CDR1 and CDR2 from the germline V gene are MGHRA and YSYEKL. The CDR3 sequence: CASSPQGGPISGNTIYF. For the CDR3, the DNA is TGCGCCAGCAGCCCCCAGGGAGGTCCCATCTCTGGAAACACCATATATTTT.

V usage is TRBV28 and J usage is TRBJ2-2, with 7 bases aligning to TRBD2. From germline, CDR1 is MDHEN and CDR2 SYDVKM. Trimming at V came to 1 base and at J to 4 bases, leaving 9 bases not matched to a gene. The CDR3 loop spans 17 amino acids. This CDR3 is CASSLFGRGQGTGELFF. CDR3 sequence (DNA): TGTGCCAGCAGTTTATTTGGGAGGGGCCAGGGCACCGGGGAGCTGTTTTTT.

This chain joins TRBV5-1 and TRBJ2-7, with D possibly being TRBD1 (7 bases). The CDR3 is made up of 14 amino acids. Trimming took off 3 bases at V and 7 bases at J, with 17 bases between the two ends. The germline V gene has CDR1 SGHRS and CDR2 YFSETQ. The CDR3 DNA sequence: TGCGCCAGCAGCTGGGGGGACAGTTTTGGTGAGCAGTACTTC. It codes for CASSWGDSFGEQYF.

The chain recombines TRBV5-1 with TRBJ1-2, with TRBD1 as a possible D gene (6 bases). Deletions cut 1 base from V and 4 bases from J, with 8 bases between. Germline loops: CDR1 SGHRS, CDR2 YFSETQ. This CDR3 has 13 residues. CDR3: CASSLSGVYGYTF. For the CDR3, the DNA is TGCGCCAGCAGCTTGTCAGGGGTCTATGGCTACACCTTC.

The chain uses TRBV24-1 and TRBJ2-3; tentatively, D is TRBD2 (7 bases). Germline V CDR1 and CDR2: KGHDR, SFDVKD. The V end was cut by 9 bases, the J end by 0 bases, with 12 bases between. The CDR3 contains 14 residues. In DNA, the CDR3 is TGTGCCACCCGGGGGGCAACTAGCACAGATACGCAGTATTTT. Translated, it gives CATRGATSTDTQYF.

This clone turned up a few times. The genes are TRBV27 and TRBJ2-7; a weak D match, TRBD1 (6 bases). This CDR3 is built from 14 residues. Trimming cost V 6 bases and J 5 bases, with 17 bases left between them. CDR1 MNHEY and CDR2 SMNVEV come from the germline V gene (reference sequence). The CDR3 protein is CASSPPGPGDEQYF. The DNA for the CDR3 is TGTGCCAGCAGCCCCCCGGGACCAGGGGACGAGCAGTACTTC.